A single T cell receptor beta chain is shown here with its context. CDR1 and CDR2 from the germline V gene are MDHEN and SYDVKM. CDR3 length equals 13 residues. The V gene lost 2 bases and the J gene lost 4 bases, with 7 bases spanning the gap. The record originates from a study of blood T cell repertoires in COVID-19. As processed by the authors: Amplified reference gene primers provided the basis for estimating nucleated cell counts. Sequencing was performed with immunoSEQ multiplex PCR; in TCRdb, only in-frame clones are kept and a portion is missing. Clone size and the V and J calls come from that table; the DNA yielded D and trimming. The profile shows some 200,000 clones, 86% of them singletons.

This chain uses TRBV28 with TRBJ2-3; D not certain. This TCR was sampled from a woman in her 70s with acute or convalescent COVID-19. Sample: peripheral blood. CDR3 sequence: CASSLQVADTQYF. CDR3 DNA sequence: TGTGCCAGCAGTTTACAGGTCGCAGATACGCAGTATTTT.